Following are 14 T cell receptor beta chains from one sample sequenced in a study of blood T cell repertoires in COVID-19. Clones were read by immunoSEQ multiplex PCR, and TCRdb kept only the in-frame ones, dropping some. The sample has 200,000 to 300,000 clones, 88% seen once; the top ten hold around 1.2%. The sequenced material came from PBMCs or T cells enriched from blood (not recorded which). The receptors derive from a woman aged 40 to 55 with acute COVID-19.

This clone occurred once. The chain combines TRBV28 with TRBJ1-2; the match to TRBD1 covers 7 bases. Germline V gives CDR1 MDHEN, CDR2 SYDVKM. V lost 3 bases, J lost 4 bases, and 11 bases stayed unmatched. The CDR3 is made up of 16 amino acids. CDR3 protein: CASSFGLGGQLYGYTF. CDR3 bases: TGTGCCAGCAGTTTTGGTCTCGGGGGACAGCTCTATGGCTACACCTTC.

The rearrangement links TRBV27 to TRBJ1-6; no clear D. V lost 4 bases to trimming and J lost 16 bases, with 11 bases between them. Germline CDR1 and CDR2: MNHEY and SMNVEV (reference sequence). This CDR3 comprises 11 residues. The CDR3 DNA reads as TGTGCCAGCAGTTCGGCGGGTGTTCTCCACTTT. Amino acids: CASSSAGVLHF.

The chain recombines TRBV11-3 with TRBJ2-3; the D is unclear. Germline V lookup: CDR1 SGHNT, CDR2 YENEEA. V dropped 2 bases and J dropped 2 bases, with 11 bases sitting between them. This CDR3 has 15 amino acids. In DNA form, the CDR3 reads TGTGCCAGCAGCTTAAGAGCCTCTTACACAGATACGCAGTATTTT. Amino acids: CASSLRASYTDTQYF. The whole variable domain, filled in from reference TRBV11-3 and TRBJ2-3, reads EAGVVQSPRYKIIEKKQPVAFWCNPISGHNTLYWYLQNLGQGPELLIRYENEEAVDDSQLPKDRFSAERLKGVDSTLKIQPAELGDSAVYLCASSLRASYTDTQYFGPGTRLTVL.

The gene calls are TRBV29-1 and TRBJ2-7, with 8 bases identical to TRBD1. The CDR3 consists of 17 residues. Unmatched junction bases numbered 19, after V lost 6 bases and J lost 3 bases. The V gene's germline CDR1 is SQVTM and CDR2 ANQGSEA. The CDR3 reads CSVRGVTSGTGRYEQYF. For the CDR3, the DNA is TGCAGCGTGAGGGGGGTAACCTCCGGGACAGGTCGCTACGAGCAGTACTTC.

The chain is built from TRBV19 and TRBJ1-5; TRBD1 matches 7 bases. V dropped 10 bases and J dropped 6; count of bases not matched to a gene: 9. Germline V gene data show CDR1 as LNHDA and CDR2 as SQIVND (reference sequence). CDR3 length equals 13 residues. CDR3: CATSDRRGQPQHF. The DNA for the CDR3 is TGTGCCACCTCGGACAGGAGGGGTCAGCCCCAGCATTTT.

V and J are TRBV5-1 and TRBJ2-2; TRBD1 matches at 9 bases. The CDR3 extends over 15 amino acids. Trimming cost V 6 bases and J 6 bases; bases outside gene matches: 9. Per the germline V gene, CDR1 is SGHRS and CDR2 is YFSETQ. DNA of the CDR3: TGCGCCAGCAACCGGGACAGGGTCCTCTCCGGGGAGCTGTTTTTT. It is translated as CASNRDRVLSGELFF. Variable domain in full (rest from reference TRBV5-1 and TRBJ2-2): KAGVTQTPRYLIKTRGQQVTLSCSPISGHRSVSWYQQTPGQGLQFLFEYFSETQRNKGNFPGRFSGRQFSNSRSEMNVSTLELGDSALYLCASNRDRVLSGELFFGEGSRLTVL.

V usage is TRBV5-1 and J usage is TRBJ2-1, with 7 bases identical to TRBD2. This CDR3 is built from 16 residues. The V gene's germline CDR1 is SGHRS and CDR2 YFSETQ. After removal of 0 bases from V and 6 bases from J, the junction contained 9 bases not matched to a gene. CDR3 DNA: TGCGCCAGCAGCTTGGGTATGTGGGAGGGAATCAATGAGCAGTTCTTC. Translated: CASSLGMWEGINEQFF.

The rearrangement links TRBV18 to TRBJ1-4, with D possibly matching TRBD1 (5 bases). CDR1 and CDR2 from the germline V gene are KGHSH and LQKENI. V lost 5 bases, J lost 3 bases, and 10 bases lay in between. This CDR3 region has 14 residues. Here the CDR3 DNA reads TGTGCCAGCTCAGGGGGACTGGCTAATGAAAAACTGTTTTTT. It codes for CASSGGLANEKLFF.

The rearrangement joins TRBV5-4 to TRBJ1-2; D gene unclear. With 2 bases removed from V and 6 bases from J, the gap between germline ends came to 8 bases. This CDR3 has 12 amino acids. In germline, CDR1 is SGHNT, CDR2 YYREEE (reference sequence). CDR3 sequence: CASSFSGNGYTF. CDR3 nucleotide sequence: TGTGCCAGCAGCTTTTCGGGTAATGGCTACACCTTC.

This chain links TRBV6-5 with TRBJ2-7, with 10 positions matching TRBD2. The junction had 4 bases not matched to a gene; V was cut back by 2 bases and J by 6 bases. The CDR3 consists of 14 residues. Germline loops: CDR1 MNHEY, CDR2 SVGAGI. CDR3 DNA sequence: TGTGCCAGCAGTTACGGGGTAGCGGGAGGCGAGCAGTACTTC. It yields the protein CASSYGVAGGEQYF.

V is TRBV3-1 (or the pseudogene TRBV3-2) and J is TRBJ2-2, with TRBD2 as a possible D gene (5 bases). This CDR3 has 15 residues. V was pared by 4 bases and J by 1 base, with 10 bases between. Germline CDR1 is LGHDT and CDR2 is YNNKEL (reference sequence). CDR3 region: CASSPTRENTGELFF. The CDR3 DNA is TGTGCCAGCAGCCCAACTAGAGAGAACACCGGGGAGCTGTTTTTT.

The chain recombines TRBV5-1 with TRBJ2-5; D remains unclear. Per germline, CDR1 SGHRS and CDR2 YFSETQ. This CDR3 is 11 amino acids long. Between the trimmed V and J ends, which lost 2 bases and 5 bases, there was a span of 4 bases. The CDR3 here is CASSFEETQYF. The DNA of the CDR3 is TGCGCCAGCAGCTTTGAGGAGACCCAGTACTTC.

The rearrangement uses TRBV9 and TRBJ2-1; D call uncertain. The CDR3 consists of 13 residues. CDR1 is SGDLS and CDR2 is YYNGEE in the germline V gene. V shed 0 bases and J shed 10 bases, with 11 bases lying between them. The CDR3: CASSVGGLEEQFF. The CDR3 nucleotides are TGTGCCAGCAGCGTAGGCGGCTTGGAAGAGCAGTTCTTC.

This clone was detected many times. The chain joins TRBV6-5 to TRBJ2-7; 8 nucleotides match TRBD1. The CDR3 covers 15 residues. From germline, CDR1 is MNHEY and CDR2 SVGAGI. Trimming removed 6 bases from V and 1 base from J; junction bases left unmatched: 8. CDR3: CASSQGQGTSYEQYF. The CDR3 region has the DNA TGTGCCAGCAGCCAAGGACAGGGAACTTCCTACGAGCAGTACTTC.